This T cell receptor beta chain was recovered during a study of T cells in Graves' hyperthyroidism and ophthalmopathy. Overall study context: Staff took peripheral blood when the initial diagnosis was made, before any treatment began. Whole-study findings and limits: Before onset, ophthalmopathy was predicted by the model a median about six months earlier. Blood samples included most of the expanded thyroid clonotypes exceeding 0.001.

From RNA transcripts, TCR beta CDR3 regions were amplified. The study used the HTBI primer set for a first-round RT-PCR of the TCR CDR3. TCRdb redid the calling of the multiplex PCR reads with MiXCR, one entry per CDR3 protein. The table has over 500,000 distinct CDR3 sequences, roughly 16% seen once; the top ten hold over 25%. This clonotype turned up a few times. The target antigen is unknown. V dropped 1 base and J dropped 2 bases, with 12 bases sitting between them. From germline, CDR1 is SGHTA and CDR2 FQGNSA. The CDR3 consists of 15 residues. Ophthalmopathy patients had Clinical Activity Score at least 3, NOSPECS grade at least 4, duration under 3 months.

The sequencing input was blood. This TCR derives from a woman in her 30s with Graves' ophthalmopathy. This chain links TRBV7-2 with TRBJ2-7; perhaps TRBD2 as D (5 bases). CDR3 sequence (DNA): TGTGCCAGCAGCTTAGGGGCGGGTTTAACCTACGAGCAGTACTTC. Amino acid sequence: CASSLGAGLTYEQYF.